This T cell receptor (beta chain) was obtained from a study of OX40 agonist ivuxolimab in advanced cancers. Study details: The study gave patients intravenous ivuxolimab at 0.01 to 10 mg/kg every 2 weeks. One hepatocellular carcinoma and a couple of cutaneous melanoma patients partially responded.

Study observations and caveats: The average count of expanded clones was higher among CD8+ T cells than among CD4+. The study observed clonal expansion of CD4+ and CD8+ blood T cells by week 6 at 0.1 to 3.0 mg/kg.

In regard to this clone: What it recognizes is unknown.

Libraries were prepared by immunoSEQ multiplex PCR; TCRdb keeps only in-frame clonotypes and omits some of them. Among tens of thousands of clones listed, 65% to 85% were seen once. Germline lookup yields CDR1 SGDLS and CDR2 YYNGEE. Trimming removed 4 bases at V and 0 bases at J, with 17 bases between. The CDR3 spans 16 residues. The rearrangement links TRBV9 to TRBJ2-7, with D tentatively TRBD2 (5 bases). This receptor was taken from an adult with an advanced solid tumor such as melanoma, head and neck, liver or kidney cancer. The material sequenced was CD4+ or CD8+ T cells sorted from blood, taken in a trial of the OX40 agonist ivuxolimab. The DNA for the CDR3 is TGTGCCAGCAGCTACGACGGGAAAGGGAGCTCCTACGAGCAGTACTTC. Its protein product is CASSYDGKGSSYEQYF.